This T cell receptor beta chain stems from a study of breast tumors, draining lymph nodes, adjacent tissues. The lymph nodes were axillary draining lymph nodes from breast cancer patients. This CDR3 is built from 16 residues. Germline-derived CDR1 and CDR2 are SGHDT and YYEEEE. A remark on this clonotype: An end of the junction does not agree with germline; a read error may underlie this.

TCRdb reanalysed the multiplex PCR reads using MiXCR and keeps one entry per CDR3 protein. The repertoire includes about 130,000 distinct CDR3 sequences, 21% of them detected once, and 2% to 2.5% sits in the top ten. Sequencing used axillary lymph node tissue. This TCR came from a female donor with breast cancer. Some clones in this sample may be carry-over from other donors' samples. This sequence joins TRBV5-6 and TRBJ1-3; D is uncertain. CDR3 residues: CAGSLWKTSAGNTIYF. CDR3 in DNA: TGTGCCGGCAGCTTGTGGAAAACATCAGCTGGAAACACCATATATTTT.